This T cell receptor (beta chain) was retrieved from a study of neoadjuvant anti-PD-1 for oral cavity cancer. As for the study in general: Patients mostly received three to four biweekly nivolumab doses at 3 mg/kg before surgery. Study-level findings and limits: Higher pretreatment Treg/Th17 ratios tracked higher pretreatment blood clonality.

Method: immunoSEQ multiplex PCR; TCRdb's copy keeps in-frame clones and lacks some. The sample shows 73,000 or so clones, about 88% of them seen only once. As for time point: after neoadjuvant nivolumab, at surgical resection. No culture or expansion preceded analysis of these blood cells. This clone was detected only once. The antigen remains undetermined. Here the sequenced sample was PBMCs, taken after nivolumab (anti-PD-1) treatment. The sequence was collected from a person aged 35 to 85 with oral cavity squamous cell carcinoma.

This CDR3 reads CASSPGLAGLGYADTQYF. As DNA, the CDR3 is TGTGCCAGCAGCCCGGGACTAGCGGGCCTGGGGTATGCAGATACGCAGTATTTT. This sequence joins TRBV2 and TRBJ2-3; 12 nucleotides line up with TRBD2. V shed 6 bases and J 4 bases; nucleotides not matched to a gene: 14. Germline V CDR1 and CDR2: SNHLY, FYNNEI. The CDR3 loop spans 18 amino acids.